The next 27 T cell receptor beta chains were all read from a single sample in a study of preoperative IRX-2 immunotherapy in early breast cancer. Sample treatment: preoperative locoregional IRX-2 cytokine immunotherapy. The assay was immunoSEQ multiplex PCR, and TCRdb's table has in-frame clones only and misses some. The data show about 98,000 clones, roughly 89% seen once. The sequencing here drew on tumor tissue, taken after IRX-2 immunotherapy. Receptor source: a human donor with breast cancer.

The gene calls are TRBV19 and TRBJ1-3; D is unclear. V lost 6 bases, J lost 3 bases, and 12 bases lay in between. CDR3 size: 14 residues. Germline V gene data show CDR1 as LNHDA and CDR2 as SQIVND (reference sequence). The CDR3 region is CASRPDQYGNTIYF. CDR3 DNA sequence: TGTGCCAGTAGGCCTGACCAATATGGAAACACCATATATTTT.

The chain is built from TRBV2 and TRBJ2-1; D uncertain. The germline V gene encodes CDR1 SNHLY and CDR2 FYNNEI. This CDR3 is 13 amino acids long. V lost 8 bases and J lost 5, with 13 bases in between. CDR3 residues: CASGVWGNNEQFF. The DNA of the CDR3 is TGTGCCAGCGGGGTCTGGGGAAACAATGAGCAGTTCTTC.

Only one count was recorded for this clone. This chain joins TRBV30 and TRBJ1-2; TRBD1 is a possible D gene (6 bases). The CDR3 extends over 14 amino acids. The V end lost 2 bases, the J end lost 4 bases, and 14 bases lay between the germline ends. CDR1 GTSNPN and CDR2 SVGIG come from the germline V gene (reference sequence). In DNA form, the CDR3 reads TGTGCCTGGAGTTACATTACAGGGTCCTATGGCTACACCTTC. Translation gives CAWSYITGSYGYTF.

V usage is TRBV15 and J usage is TRBJ2-1; 12 bases map to TRBD2. Looked up from germline, CDR1 is LNHNV and CDR2 is YYDKDF (reference sequence). Unmatched junction bases numbered 8, after V lost 1 base and J lost 7 bases. CDR3 length equals 17 residues. CDR3 DNA sequence: TGTGCCACCAGCAGAGCTAAGCTAGCGGGGGGGCAAAATGAGCAGTTCTTC. Encoded protein: CATSRAKLAGGQNEQFF.

The V gene is TRBV6-8, the J gene TRBJ2-1; D is tentatively TRBD1 or TRBD2 (5 bases each). Per the germline V gene, CDR1 is MNHGY and CDR2 is SAAAGT. The CDR3 length is 13 residues. Trimming took 5 bases from V and 9 from J, leaving 14 bases between them. In DNA form, the CDR3 reads TGTGCCAGCAGTGACGAGGGGTTGTTTGAGCAGTTCTTC. This sequence encodes CASSDEGLFEQFF.

CDR3 protein: CASSAGPSDQPQHF. CDR3 bases: TGCGCCAGCAGCGCCGGTCCATCCGATCAGCCCCAGCATTTT. The genes are TRBV5-1 and TRBJ1-5, with D hard to call. CDR1 is SGHRS and CDR2 is YFSETQ in the germline V gene. This CDR3 spans 14 amino acids. Trimming stripped 4 bases from V and 5 bases from J, with 13 bases between.

The chain has TRBV6-8 and TRBJ1-5, with D perhaps TRBD1 (5 bases). The germline V gene has CDR1 MNHGY and CDR2 SAAAGT. V lost 6 bases, J lost 0 bases, and 9 bases lay in between. The CDR3 contains 14 residues. CDR3: CASRNGGSNQPQHF. The CDR3 DNA follows: TGTGCCAGCAGAAACGGGGGTAGCAATCAGCCCCAGCATTTT.

V gene TRBV28 combines with J gene TRBJ2-5; D possibly corresponds to TRBD2 (5 bases). Germline assignment: CDR1 MDHEN and CDR2 SYDVKM. The CDR3 runs 12 residues. The chain's CDR3 is CASRSGKETQYF. The DNA for the CDR3 is TGTGCGTCAAGGTCGGGGAAAGAGACCCAGTACTTC.

The chain links TRBV19 to TRBJ1-2; D remains unclear. Germline V gene sequence: CDR1 LNHDA, CDR2 SQIVND (reference sequence). The CDR3 covers 14 residues. V was clipped by 8 bases and J by 1 base, with 14 bases between them. The CDR3 is CASVVAAINYGYTF. The CDR3, as DNA: TGTGCCAGTGTTGTGGCAGCTATTAACTATGGCTACACCTTC.

The DNA for the CDR3 is TGTGCCAGCACGGAGAGGGCTGGTCAGCCCCAGCATTTT. This sequence encodes CASTERAGQPQHF. The genes are TRBV6-8 and TRBJ1-5, with D unresolved. CDR3 length: 13 amino acids. Looked up from germline, CDR1 is MNHGY and CDR2 is SAAAGT. With 7 bases removed from V and 6 bases from J, the gap between germline ends came to 13 bases.

This chain joins TRBV19 and TRBJ1-1; tentatively, D is TRBD1 (5 bases). The CDR3 contains 14 residues. The V gene lost 1 base and the J gene lost 5 bases, with 11 bases spanning the gap. Germline CDR1 LNHDA, CDR2 SQIVND (reference sequence). DNA of the CDR3: TGTGCCAGTAGTATAGCTCCAGGGAAGACTGAAGCTTTCTTT. It is translated as CASSIAPGKTEAFF.

The chain recombines TRBV5-1 with TRBJ1-5; 8 bases agree with TRBD1. Germline V gene lookup returns CDR1 SGHRS and CDR2 YFSETQ. The CDR3 is 15 amino acids. V gave up 4 bases and J gave up 4 bases; unmatched junction bases: 7. CDR3 DNA sequence: TGCGCCAGCAGCGCAGGGGGACAGGTTAATCAGCCCCAGCATTTT. Translating it yields CASSAGGQVNQPQHF.

The chain's CDR3 is CASSGPGQGPGMNTEAFF. Written as DNA, the CDR3 is TGTGCCAGCAGCGGGCCGGGACAGGGTCCGGGCATGAACACTGAAGCTTTCTTT. The chain is built from TRBV11-3 and TRBJ1-1, with 9 nucleotides matching TRBD1. CDR3 length: 18 residues. Germline loops: CDR1 SGHNT, CDR2 YENEEA. With V trimmed by 5 bases and J by 0 bases, 13 bases remained unmatched. The full variable domain, completed using reference TRBV11-3 and TRBJ1-1, is EAGVVQSPRYKIIEKKQPVAFWCNPISGHNTLYWYLQNLGQGPELLIRYENEEAVDDSQLPKDRFSAERLKGVDSTLKIQPAELGDSAVYLCASSGPGQGPGMNTEAFFGQGTRLTVV.

The chain recombines TRBV30 with TRBJ2-3; 11 nucleotides match TRBD2. Germline V gene data show CDR1 as GTSNPN and CDR2 as SVGIG (reference sequence). V gave up 4 bases and J gave up 2 bases; unmatched junction bases: 5. The CDR3 totals 15 residues. CDR3 loop: CAWTMGLAATDTQYF. In nucleotides, the CDR3 is TGTGCCTGGACCATGGGACTAGCGGCCACAGATACGCAGTATTTT.

V is TRBV28 and J is TRBJ1-2; the D is unclear. The CDR3 is made up of 13 amino acids. Germline CDR1 MDHEN, CDR2 SYDVKM. V dropped 3 bases and J dropped 0 bases, with 5 bases sitting between them. CDR3 bases: TGTGCCAGCAGTTTCCCTCCTAACTATGGCTACACCTTC. Its protein product is CASSFPPNYGYTF.

The V gene is TRBV11-3, the J gene TRBJ1-1; TRBD1 agrees at 9 bases. The V and J ends lost 3 bases and 5 bases, in that order; junction bases with no gene match: 7. The CDR3 has 15 residues. CDR1 SGHNT and CDR2 YENEEA come from the germline V gene. CDR3 DNA: TGTGCCAGCAGCTTGCGGGGGACAGGGCGTACTGAAGCTTTCTTT. This codes for CASSLRGTGRTEAFF.

This clone was observed once. The CDR3 sequence: CASSSGGDSNQPQHF. In DNA, the CDR3 is TGTGCCAGCAGTTCTGGGGGCGATAGCAATCAGCCCCAGCATTTT. The V and J genes are TRBV28 and TRBJ1-5; the D gene is possibly TRBD1 (6 bases). The germline CDR1 and CDR2 sequences are MDHEN and SYDVKM. V lost 4 bases and J lost 0, with 10 bases in between. CDR3 length: 15 residues.

The chain employs TRBV28 and TRBJ1-2; D ambiguous. Germline CDR1 and CDR2: MDHEN and SYDVKM. V lost 5 bases and J lost 4, with 8 bases in between. The CDR3 is 12 amino acids. In DNA form, the CDR3 reads TGTGCCAGCAGTCTTTCCTCCTATGGCTACACCTTC. It translates to CASSLSSYGYTF.

As concerns this clone: Sequence at one end of the junction differs from germline and may be a read error. The DNA has an unread or ambiguous base, and its residue is written X. The rearrangement uses TRBV9 and TRBJ2-7; D is undetermined. CDR3 size: 14 residues. Germline assignment: CDR1 SGDLS and CDR2 YYNGEE. CDR3 DNA sequence: TGTGCCAGYAGCGCCAGGTCCCCCTCCTACGAGCAATACTTC. As protein: CAXSARSPSYEQYF. The entire CDR3 protein reads CASSARSPSYEQYF.

This clone appeared once. This rearrangement joins TRBV29-1 to TRBJ1-4; possible D gene TRBD1, 5 bases. Trimming stripped 6 bases from V and 7 bases from J, with 18 bases between. This CDR3 is 14 amino acids long. Germline V lookup: CDR1 SQVTM, CDR2 ANQGSEA. The CDR3 spells CSVRDRPGSEKLFF. The CDR3 DNA sequence: TGCAGCGTGCGGGACCGCCCAGGGAGTGAAAAACTGTTTTTT.

The chain links TRBV5-1 to TRBJ2-2; D possibly matches TRBD1 or TRBD2 (5 bases each). Germline assignment: CDR1 SGHRS and CDR2 YFSETQ. The V and J ends lost 2 bases and 4 bases respectively, with 12 bases between them. The CDR3 length is 15 residues. CDR3 DNA sequence: TGCGCCAGCAGCTTCACGGGGCCGGGCACCGGGGAGCTGTTTTTT. Translation: CASSFTGPGTGELFF.

The chain has TRBV7-6 and TRBJ1-4; no clear D. Trimming left V 5 bases short and J 7 bases short, with 17 bases between. Germline values: CDR1 SGHVS, CDR2 FNYEAQ. This CDR3 has 15 amino acids. CDR3 bases: TGTGCCAGCAGCGGAGGCGGGTTGGAAGGTGAAAAACTGTTTTTT. It specifies CASSGGGLEGEKLFF.

This clone was counted a single time. This chain connects TRBV5-1 to TRBJ1-1; no clear D gene. V was cut by 4 bases and J by 7 bases, with 17 bases left in between. This CDR3 has 14 amino acids. CDR1 and CDR2 from the germline V gene are SGHRS and YFSETQ. The CDR3 spells CASSPFSDISEAFF. CDR3 in DNA: TGCGCCAGCAGCCCCTTTTCCGACATTAGTGAAGCTTTCTTT.

CDR3 nucleotide sequence: TGCAGCGCCCGACCGAACTATAATTCACCCCTCCACTTT. Its protein is CSARPNYNSPLHF. The chain couples TRBV29-1 to TRBJ1-6; D remains unclear. Germline V gene sequence: CDR1 SQVTM, CDR2 ANQGSEA. Trimming pared 7 bases from V and 3 bases from J, leaving 10 bases between. This CDR3 has 13 residues.

This clone appeared a few times. The V call is TRBV30, the J call TRBJ1-1, with D possibly matching TRBD1 (5 bases). Per the germline V gene, CDR1 is GTSNPN and CDR2 is SVGIG (reference sequence). V gave up 1 base and J gave up 4 bases, with 13 bases separating them. CDR3 length: 14 amino acids. CDR3 coding DNA: TGTGCCTGGAGTGGGGGCGCTGGGGGCACTGAAGCTTTCTTT. This gives the protein CAWSGGAGGTEAFF. Variable domain in full (rest from reference TRBV30 and TRBJ1-1): SQTIHQWPATLVQPVGSPLSLECTVEGTSNPNLYWYRQAAGRGLQLLFYSVGIGQISSEVPQNLSASRPQDRQFILSSKKLLLSDSGFYLCAWSGGAGGTEAFFGQGTRLTVV.

The rearrangement uses TRBV19 and TRBJ1-1, with 7 bases lining up with TRBD1. The CDR3 sequence is 16 residues long. In germline, CDR1 is LNHDA, CDR2 SQIVND (reference sequence). With V trimmed by 2 bases and J by 6 bases, 12 bases remained unmatched. The CDR3: CASSIIVGRGRAEAFF. CDR3 coding DNA: TGTGCCAGTAGTATAATAGTAGGAAGGGGGCGTGCTGAAGCTTTCTTT. Filled out from reference TRBV19 and TRBJ1-1, the complete variable domain reads DGGITQSPKYLFRKEGQNVTLSCEQNLNHDAMYWYRQDPGQGLRLIYYSQIVNDFQKGDIAEGYSVSREKKESFPLTVTSAQKNPTAFYLCASSIIVGRGRAEAFFGQGTRLTVV.

In the case of this clone: The same CDR3 can be traced to other DNA sequences in this sample. V is TRBV19 and J is TRBJ2-3; D is perhaps TRBD2 (5 bases). This CDR3 has 11 amino acids. Germline values: CDR1 LNHDA, CDR2 SQIVND (reference sequence). Trimming removed 4 bases from V and 6 bases from J, with 5 bases in between. As DNA, the CDR3 is TGTGCCAGTAGTACGGGGGATACGCAGTATTTT. It translates to CASSTGDTQYF.